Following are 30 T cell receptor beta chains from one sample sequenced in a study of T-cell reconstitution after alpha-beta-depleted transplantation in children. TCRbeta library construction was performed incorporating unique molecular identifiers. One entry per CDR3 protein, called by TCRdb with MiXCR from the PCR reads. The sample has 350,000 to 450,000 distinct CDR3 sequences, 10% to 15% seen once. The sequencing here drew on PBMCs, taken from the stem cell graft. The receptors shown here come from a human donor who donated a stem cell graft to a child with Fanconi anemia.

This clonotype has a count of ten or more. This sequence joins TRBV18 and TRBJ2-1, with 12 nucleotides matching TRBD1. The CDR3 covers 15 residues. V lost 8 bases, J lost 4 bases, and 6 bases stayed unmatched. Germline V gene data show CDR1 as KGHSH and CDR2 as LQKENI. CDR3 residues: CASSPGQGAYNEQFF. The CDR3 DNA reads TGTGCCAGCAGCCCGGGACAGGGGGCTTACAATGAGCAGTTCTTC. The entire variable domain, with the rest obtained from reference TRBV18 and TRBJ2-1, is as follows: NAGVMQNPRHLVRRRGQEARLRCSPMKGHSHVYWYRQLPEEGLKFMVYLQKENIIDESGMPKERFSAEFPKEGPSILRIQQVVRGDSAAYFCASSPGQGAYNEQFFGPGTRLTVL.

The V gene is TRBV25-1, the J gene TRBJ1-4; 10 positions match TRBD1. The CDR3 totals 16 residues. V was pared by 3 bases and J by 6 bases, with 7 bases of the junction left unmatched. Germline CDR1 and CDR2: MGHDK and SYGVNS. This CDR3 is CASSDLLGTGDEKLFF. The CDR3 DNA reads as TGTGCCAGCAGTGACCTACTCGGGACAGGGGATGAAAAACTGTTTTTT.

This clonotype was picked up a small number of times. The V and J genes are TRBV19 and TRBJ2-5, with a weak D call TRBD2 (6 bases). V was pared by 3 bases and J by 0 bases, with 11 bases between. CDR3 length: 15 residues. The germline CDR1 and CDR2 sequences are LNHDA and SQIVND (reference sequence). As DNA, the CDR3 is TGTGCCAGTAGTATTGGGGGGACTTACCAAGAGACCCAGTACTTC. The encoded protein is CASSIGGTYQETQYF.

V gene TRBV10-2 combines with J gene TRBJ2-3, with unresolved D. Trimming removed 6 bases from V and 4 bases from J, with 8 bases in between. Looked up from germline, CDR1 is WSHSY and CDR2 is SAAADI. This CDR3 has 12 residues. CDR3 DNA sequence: TGCGCCAGCAGAAGGCGGTCAGATACGCAGTATTTT. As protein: CASRRRSDTQYF.

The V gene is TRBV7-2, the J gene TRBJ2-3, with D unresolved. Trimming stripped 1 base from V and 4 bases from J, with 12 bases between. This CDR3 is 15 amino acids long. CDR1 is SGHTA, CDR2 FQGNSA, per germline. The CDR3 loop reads CASSLVGSTSDTQYF. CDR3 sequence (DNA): TGTGCCAGCAGCTTAGTTGGCTCCACCTCAGATACGCAGTATTTT. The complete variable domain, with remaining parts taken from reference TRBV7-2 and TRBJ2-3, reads GAGVSQSPSNKVTEKGKDVELRCDPISGHTALYWYRQSLGQGLEFLIYFQGNSAPDKSGLPSDRFSAERTGGSVSTLTIQRTQQEDSAVYLCASSLVGSTSDTQYFGPGTRLTVL.

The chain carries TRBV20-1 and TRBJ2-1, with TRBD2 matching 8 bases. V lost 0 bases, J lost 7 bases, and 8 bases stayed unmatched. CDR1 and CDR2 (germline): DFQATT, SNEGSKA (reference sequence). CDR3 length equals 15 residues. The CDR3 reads CSARDGRGGKNEQFF. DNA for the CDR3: TGCAGTGCTAGAGATGGACGGGGGGGCAAAAATGAGCAGTTCTTC.

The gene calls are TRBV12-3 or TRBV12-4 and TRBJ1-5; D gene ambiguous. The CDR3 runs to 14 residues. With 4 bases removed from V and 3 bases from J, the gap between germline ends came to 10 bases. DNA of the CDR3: TGTGCCAGCAGTTCCGACGGACCCAATCAGCCCCAGCATTTT. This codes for CASSSDGPNQPQHF.

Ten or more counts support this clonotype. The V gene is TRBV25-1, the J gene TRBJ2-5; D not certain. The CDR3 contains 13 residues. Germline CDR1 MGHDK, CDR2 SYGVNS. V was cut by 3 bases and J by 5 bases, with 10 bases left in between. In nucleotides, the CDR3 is TGTGCCAGCAGTGACCTCTTGTTCGAGACCCAGTACTTC. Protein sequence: CASSDLLFETQYF.

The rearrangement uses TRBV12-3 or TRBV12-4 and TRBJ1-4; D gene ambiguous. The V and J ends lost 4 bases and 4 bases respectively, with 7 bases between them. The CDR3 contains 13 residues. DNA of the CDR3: TGTGCCAGCAGTTCGACAAATAATGAAAAACTGTTTTTT. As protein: CASSSTNNEKLFF.

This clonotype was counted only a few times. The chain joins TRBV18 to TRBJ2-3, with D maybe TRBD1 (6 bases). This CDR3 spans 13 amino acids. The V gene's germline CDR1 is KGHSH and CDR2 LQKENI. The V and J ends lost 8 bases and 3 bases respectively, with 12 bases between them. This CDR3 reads CASQSDRTDTQYF. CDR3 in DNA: TGTGCCAGCCAATCTGACAGGACAGATACGCAGTATTTT.

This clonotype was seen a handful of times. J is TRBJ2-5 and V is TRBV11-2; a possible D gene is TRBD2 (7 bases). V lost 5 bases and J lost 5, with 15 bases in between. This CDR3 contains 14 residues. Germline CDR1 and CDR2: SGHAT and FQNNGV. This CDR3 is CASSRGGRGETQYF. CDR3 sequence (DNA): TGTGCCAGCAGCCGCGGGGGCCGAGGGGAGACCCAGTACTTC.

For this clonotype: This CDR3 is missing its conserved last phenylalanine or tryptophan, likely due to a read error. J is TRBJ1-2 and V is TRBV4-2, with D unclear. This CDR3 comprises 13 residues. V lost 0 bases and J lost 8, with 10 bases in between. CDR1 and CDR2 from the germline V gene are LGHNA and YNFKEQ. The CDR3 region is CASSQERGRGYTS. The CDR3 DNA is TGTGCCAGCAGCCAAGAACGAGGGCGAGGCTACACCTCC.

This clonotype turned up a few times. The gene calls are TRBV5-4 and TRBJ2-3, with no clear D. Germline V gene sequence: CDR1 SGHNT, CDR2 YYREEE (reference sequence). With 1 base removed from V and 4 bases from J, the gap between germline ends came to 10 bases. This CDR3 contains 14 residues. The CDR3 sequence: CASSLRPEADTQYF. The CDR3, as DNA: TGTGCCAGCAGCTTGCGCCCAGAAGCAGATACGCAGTATTTT.

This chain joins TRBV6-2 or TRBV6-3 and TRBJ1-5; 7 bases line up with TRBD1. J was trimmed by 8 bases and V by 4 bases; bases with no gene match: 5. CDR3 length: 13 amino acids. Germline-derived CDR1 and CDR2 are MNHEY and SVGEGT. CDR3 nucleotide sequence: TGTGCCAGCAGTTGGTACCAGGGGGAGCCCCAGCATTTT. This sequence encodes CASSWYQGEPQHF.

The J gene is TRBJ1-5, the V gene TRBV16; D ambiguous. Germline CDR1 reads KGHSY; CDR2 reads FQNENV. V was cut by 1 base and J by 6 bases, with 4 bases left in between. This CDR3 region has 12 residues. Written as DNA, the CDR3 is TGTGCCAGCAGCCAATACAGTCAGCCCCAGCATTTT. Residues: CASSQYSQPQHF.

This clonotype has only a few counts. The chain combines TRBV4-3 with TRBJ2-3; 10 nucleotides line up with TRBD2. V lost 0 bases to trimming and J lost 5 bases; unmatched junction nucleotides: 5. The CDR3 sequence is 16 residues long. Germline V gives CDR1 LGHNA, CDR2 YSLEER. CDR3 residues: CASSQDTAGGGDTQYF. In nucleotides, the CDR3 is TGCGCCAGCAGCCAAGATACAGCGGGGGGGGGAGATACGCAGTATTTT.

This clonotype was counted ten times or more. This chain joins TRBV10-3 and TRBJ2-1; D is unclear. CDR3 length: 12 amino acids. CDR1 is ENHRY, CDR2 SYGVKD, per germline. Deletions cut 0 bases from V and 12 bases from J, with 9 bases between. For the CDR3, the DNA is TGTGCCATCAGTGAGTCGAATGTTGGGCAGTTCTTC. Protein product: CAISESNVGQFF.

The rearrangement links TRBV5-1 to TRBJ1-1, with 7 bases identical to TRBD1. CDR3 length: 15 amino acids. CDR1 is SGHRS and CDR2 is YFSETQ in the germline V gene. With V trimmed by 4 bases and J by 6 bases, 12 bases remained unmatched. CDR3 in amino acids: CASSDLRQGVPEAFF. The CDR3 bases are TGCGCCAGCAGCGACTTAAGACAGGGAGTTCCTGAAGCTTTCTTT.

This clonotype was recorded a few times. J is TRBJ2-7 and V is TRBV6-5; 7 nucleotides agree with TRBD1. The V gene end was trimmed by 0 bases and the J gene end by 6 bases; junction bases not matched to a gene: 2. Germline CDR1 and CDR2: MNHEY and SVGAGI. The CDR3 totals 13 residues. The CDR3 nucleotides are TGTGCCAGCAGTTACTCGAACAGGGGCGAGCAGTACTTC. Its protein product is CASSYSNRGEQYF.

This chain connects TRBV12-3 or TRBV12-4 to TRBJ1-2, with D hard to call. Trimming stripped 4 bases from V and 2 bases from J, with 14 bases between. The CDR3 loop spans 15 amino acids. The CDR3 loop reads CASSSSARANYGYTF. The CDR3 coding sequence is TGTGCCAGCAGTTCCTCGGCTAGGGCGAACTATGGCTACACCTTC.

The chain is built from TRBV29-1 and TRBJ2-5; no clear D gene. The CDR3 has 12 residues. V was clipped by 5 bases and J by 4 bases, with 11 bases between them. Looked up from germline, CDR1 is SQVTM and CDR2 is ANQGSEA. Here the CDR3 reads CSVRAPPETQYF. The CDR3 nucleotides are TGCAGCGTTCGCGCGCCCCCAGAGACCCAGTACTTC.

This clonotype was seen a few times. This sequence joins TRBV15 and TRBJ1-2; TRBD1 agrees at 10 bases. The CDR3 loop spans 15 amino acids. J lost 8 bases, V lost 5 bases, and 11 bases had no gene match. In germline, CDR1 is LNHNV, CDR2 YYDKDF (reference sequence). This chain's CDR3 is CATSYPDRGQVGYTF. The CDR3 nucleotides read TGTGCCACCAGCTACCCAGACAGGGGGCAGGTAGGCTACACCTTC.

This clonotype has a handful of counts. CDR3 coding DNA: TGTGCCAGCAGTTTCGGGCCCCCGGGTAGCACTGAAGCTTTCTTT. Residues: CASSFGPPGSTEAFF. The chain uses TRBV12-3 or TRBV12-4 and TRBJ1-1, with no clear D. Between the trimmed V and J ends, which lost 3 bases and 4 bases, there was a span of 15 bases. The CDR3 extends over 15 amino acids.

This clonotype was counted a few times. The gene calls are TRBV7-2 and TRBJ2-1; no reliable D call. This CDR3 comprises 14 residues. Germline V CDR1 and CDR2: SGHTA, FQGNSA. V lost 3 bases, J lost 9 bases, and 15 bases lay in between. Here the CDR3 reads CASSFLGPAVEQFF. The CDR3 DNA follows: TGTGCCAGCAGCTTCCTTGGCCCGGCGGTTGAGCAGTTCTTC.

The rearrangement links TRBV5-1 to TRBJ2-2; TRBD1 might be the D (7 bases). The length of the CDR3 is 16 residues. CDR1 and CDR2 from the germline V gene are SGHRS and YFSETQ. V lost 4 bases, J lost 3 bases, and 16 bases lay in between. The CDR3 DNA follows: TGCGCCAGCAGCCCTCCAGGGGGGATGGACACCGGGGAGCTGTTTTTT. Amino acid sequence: CASSPPGGMDTGELFF.

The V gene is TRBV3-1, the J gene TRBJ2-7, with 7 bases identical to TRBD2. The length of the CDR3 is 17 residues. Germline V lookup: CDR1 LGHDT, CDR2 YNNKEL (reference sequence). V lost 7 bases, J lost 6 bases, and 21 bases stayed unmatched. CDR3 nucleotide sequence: TGTGCCAGCACCCCCTCGGGGAGGGGCAGGTCCTCCGTCGAGCAGTACTTC. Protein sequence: CASTPSGRGRSSVEQYF.

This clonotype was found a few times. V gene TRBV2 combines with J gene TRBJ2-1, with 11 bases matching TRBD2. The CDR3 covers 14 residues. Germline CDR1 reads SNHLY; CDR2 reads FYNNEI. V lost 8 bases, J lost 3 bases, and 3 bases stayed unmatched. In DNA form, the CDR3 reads TGTGCCAGCGGGGGGACTAGCGGCTACAATGAGCAGTTCTTC. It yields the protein CASGGTSGYNEQFF.

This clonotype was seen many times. The CDR3 reads CASSGWGNTGELFF. The DNA of the CDR3 is TGTGCCAGCAGTGGTTGGGGTAACACCGGGGAGCTGTTTTTT. The chain couples TRBV2 to TRBJ2-2; D not certain. Germline-derived CDR1 and CDR2 are SNHLY and FYNNEI. CDR3 size: 14 residues. Trimming shortened V by 4 bases and J by 2 bases, and 8 bases separated the two germline ends. The full variable domain, in which reference TRBV2 and TRBJ2-2 provide the parts outside the CDR3, is EPEVTQTPSHQVTQMGQEVILRCVPISNHLYFYWYRQILGQKVEFLVSFYNNEISEKSEIFDDQFSVERPDGSNFTLKIRSTKLEDSAMYFCASSGWGNTGELFFGEGSRLTVL.

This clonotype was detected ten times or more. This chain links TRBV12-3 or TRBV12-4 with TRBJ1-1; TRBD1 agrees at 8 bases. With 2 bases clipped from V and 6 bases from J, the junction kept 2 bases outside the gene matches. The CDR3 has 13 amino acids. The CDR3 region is CASSLMDRAEAFF. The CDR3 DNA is TGTGCCAGCAGTTTAATGGACAGGGCTGAAGCTTTCTTT.

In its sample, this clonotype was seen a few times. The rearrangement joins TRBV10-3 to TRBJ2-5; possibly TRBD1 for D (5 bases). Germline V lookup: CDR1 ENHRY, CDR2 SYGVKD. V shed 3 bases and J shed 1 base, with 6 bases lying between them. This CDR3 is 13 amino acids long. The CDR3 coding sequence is TGTGCCATCAGTGAAGACAGCCAAGAGACCCAGTACTTC. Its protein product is CAISEDSQETQYF.